The 18 T cell receptor beta chains below were found in one sample sequenced in a study of tissue T cells after allogeneic stem cell transplantation. Time point meaning: mouse harvest day 14 after allogeneic transplant. Mouse grafts combined 10^7 T-cell-depleted bone marrow cells with 10^6 splenic CD5+ T cells. Sequencing used immunoSEQ multiplex PCR; TCRdb keeps in-frame clones, though not all of them. The sample lists 4,500 to 5,000 clones, 30% to 40% occurring once. Specimen: skin. The origin of the receptors is a female BALB/c mouse given C57BL/6 T cells with graft-versus-host disease after an allogeneic hematopoietic cell transplant.

Notes on this clone: Germline and genes here are mouse. The CDR3 end is not reached by the read, which stops 1 residue before it; the germline J gene fills it in. The rearrangement links TRBV12-1 to TRBJ2-5; 12 bases line up with TRBD2. The CDR3 sequence is 15 residues long. Per the germline V gene, CDR1 is SGHSN and CDR2 is HYEKVE. The J segment lost 3 bases and the V segment lost 2 bases, leaving 2 bases of the junction unmatched. The part of the CDR3 DNA that was read is TGTGCCAGCTCTCCAGGACTGGGGGGGCAAGACACCCAGTAC. Translating it yields CASSPGLGGQDTQY. In full, the CDR3 reads CASSPGLGGQDTQYF.

Only a few counts were recorded for this clone. Gene names and germline refer to mouse. Read data end 1 residue before the CDR3 end; the end is taken from the germline J gene. This chain joins TRBV19 and TRBJ2-7; 10 bases are a match to TRBD2. Unmatched junction bases numbered 5, after V lost 4 bases and J lost 4 bases. Germline V gives CDR1 FNHDT, CDR2 SITEND (reference sequence). This CDR3 region has 14 residues. The CDR3 loop reads CASSPTGGGYEQYF. The DNA read from the CDR3 is TGTGCCAGCAGTCCAACTGGGGGGGGTTATGAACAGTAC.

In its sample, this clone ranks as medium-sized. Gene names follow the mouse nomenclature. The read gets to within 1 residue of the CDR3 end, and the germline J gene fills in the rest. The chain has TRBV26 and TRBJ2-2; TRBD2 agrees at 7 bases. Trimming removed 6 bases from V and 3 bases from J; junction bases left unmatched: 4. This CDR3 spans 14 amino acids. Per germline, CDR1 KGHPV and CDR2 FQNQEV (reference sequence). CDR3 in amino acids: CASRRLGDTGQLYF. The sequenced part of the CDR3 DNA is TGTGCCAGCAGAAGACTGGGAGACACCGGGCAGCTCTAC. The full variable domain, with the rest looked up from reference TRBV26 and TRBJ2-2, is NSKVIQTPRYLVKGQGQKAKMRCIPEKGHPVVFWYQQNKNNEFKFLINFQNQEVLQQIDMTEKRFSAECPSNSPCSLEIQSSEAGDSALYLCASRRLGDTGQLYFGEGSKLTVL.

Only a few counts were recorded for this clone. Germline and genes here are mouse. The read halts 1 residue ahead of the CDR3 end, with the missing end drawn from the germline J gene. The chain recombines TRBV26 with TRBJ2-7; D remains unclear. The CDR3 extends over 13 amino acids. Per germline, CDR1 KGHPV and CDR2 FQNQEV (reference sequence). V dropped 4 bases and J dropped 2 bases, with 9 bases sitting between them. CDR3 protein: CASSPQITYEQYF. CDR3 DNA (partial): TGTGCCAGCAGTCCTCAGATTACCTATGAACAGTAC.

This clone has a handful of counts. Genes and germline come from the mouse. The read ends 1 residue shy of where the CDR3 ends; the end is completed using the germline J gene. This chain links TRBV26 with TRBJ2-2; D possibly corresponds to TRBD1 (7 bases). The CDR3 is made up of 16 amino acids. The V end lost 2 bases, the J end lost 3 bases, and 13 bases lay between the germline ends. Germline V gives CDR1 KGHPV, CDR2 FQNQEV (reference sequence). CDR3 bases read: TGTGCCAGCAGTCTGGGAGGGGGCAGGGACACCGGGCAGCTCTAC. It translates to CASSLGGGRDTGQLY. The CDR3 reads in full as CASSLGGGRDTGQLYF.

As regards this clone: These gene names are mouse names. The read ends 1 residue shy of where the CDR3 ends; the end is completed using the germline J gene. This rearrangement joins TRBV12-2 to TRBJ2-7; 11 bases map to TRBD2. This CDR3 has 15 residues. The junction had 5 bases not matched to a gene; V was cut back by 0 bases and J by 5 bases. Germline V gene sequence: CDR1 SGHLS, CDR2 HYDKME. The CDR3 region is CASSLTGGALDEQYF. The CDR3 bases that were read are TGTGCCAGCTCTCTCACTGGGGGGGCGCTGGATGAACAGTAC.

Notes on this clone: The genes and germline here are from mouse. The read stops 1 residue short of the end of the CDR3; the missing end is completed from the germline J gene. The V gene is TRBV26, the J gene TRBJ2-4; no definite D call. The CDR3 is 13 amino acids. The V end lost 2 bases, the J end lost 0 bases, and 3 bases lay between the germline ends. Germline CDR1 is KGHPV and CDR2 is FQNQEV (reference sequence). CDR3 DNA (partial): TGTGCCAGCAGTCTGGATAGTCAAAACACCTTGTAC. Translating gives CASSLDSQNTLY. The CDR3 in its entirety is CASSLDSQNTLYF.

Notes on this clone: Gene and germline names: mouse. The read ends 1 residue shy of where the CDR3 ends; the end is completed using the germline J gene. The chain carries TRBV21 and TRBJ2-5, with TRBD2 matching 10 bases. TRBV21 belongs to the ORF category, with a function that is uncertain. The CDR3 loop spans 13 amino acids. Germline trimming cut 6 bases from V and 3 bases from J; bases unmatched to any gene: 0. CDR3 bases read: TGTGCTAGCAGGACTGGGGGGCAAGACACCCAGTAC. It is translated as CASRTGGQDTQY. The full CDR3 protein is CASRTGGQDTQYF.

Within the sample, this clone is medium-sized (0.01 to 0.1%). Each gene name is a mouse one. The CDR3 end lies 1 residue beyond the end of the read and is filled in from the germline J gene. The chain carries TRBV29 and TRBJ1-3, with D uncertain. V dropped 5 bases and J dropped 0 bases, with 8 bases sitting between them. The CDR3 runs to 14 residues. The V gene's germline CDR1 is MSHET and CDR2 SYDVDS. The CDR3 bases that were read are TGTGCTAGCAGTCCAGACAATTCTGGAAATACGCTCTAT. Translating it yields CASSPDNSGNTLY. The CDR3 in full is CASSPDNSGNTLYF.

On this clone itself: The germline and genes are mouse ones. CDR3 DNA (partial): TGTGCCAGCACCGCCGACTGGGCAGAAACGCTGTAT. Protein sequence: CASTADWAETLY. The complete CDR3 reads CASTADWAETLYF. V usage is TRBV13-1 and J usage is TRBJ2-3, with a weak D call TRBD2 (6 bases). The read ends 1 residue before the CDR3 terminus; that terminus is restored from the germline J gene. V lost 6 bases and J lost 3, with 11 bases in between. The CDR3 is 13 amino acids. The germline V gene has CDR1 NSHNY and CDR2 SYGAGN.

This clone was counted a single time. A far larger clone is one base from this, pointing to a likely read error. Here the gene names and germline are mouse. The read ends 1 residue early relative to the CDR3; the germline J gene fills the gap. This chain connects TRBV13-2 to TRBJ2-7; D may be TRBD1 (5 bases). The CDR3 length is 12 residues. Germline V lookup: CDR1 NNHNN, CDR2 SYGAGS (reference sequence). Trimming took 7 bases from V and 3 from J, leaving 11 bases between them. The CDR3 sequence is CASSSDSYEQYF. Partial CDR3 DNA: TGTGCCAGCAGTTCAGACAGCTATGAACAGTAC.

By frequency in the sample, this clone is medium-sized. Here the gene names and germline are mouse. The CDR3 goes on 1 residue after the read ends, and that part is filled in from the germline J gene. The V and J genes are TRBV26 and TRBJ2-7, with 9 bases aligning to TRBD2. CDR3 size: 15 residues. CDR1 KGHPV and CDR2 FQNQEV come from the germline V gene (reference sequence). Trimming at V came to 4 bases and at J to 0 bases, leaving 4 bases not matched to a gene. CDR3 DNA (partial): TGTGCCAGCAGTCGACTGGGGGCTAGCTCCTATGAACAGTAC. Translating it yields CASSRLGASSYEQY. The CDR3, in full, reads CASSRLGASSYEQYF.

A note on this clone: These gene names are mouse names. From the germline J gene comes the end of the CDR3, since the read stops 1 residue before it. J is TRBJ1-6 and V is TRBV26, with D possibly being TRBD1 (5 bases). TRBJ1-6 is placed among ORFs of uncertain function. The length of the CDR3 is 13 residues. V gave up 2 bases and J gave up 6 bases, with 5 bases separating them. CDR1 is KGHPV, CDR2 FQNQEV, per germline (reference sequence). CDR3 DNA, as far as it was read: TGTGCCAGCAGTCTGGACAGTAATTCGCCCCTCTAC. Translating it yields CASSLDSNSPLY. The entire CDR3 protein reads CASSLDSNSPLYF.

This clone has a handful of counts. Each gene name is a mouse one. The read falls 1 residue short of the CDR3 end, and the missing part is taken from the germline J gene. This chain links TRBV16 with TRBJ2-7, with D perhaps matching TRBD1 (6 bases). Trimming removed 3 bases at V and 0 bases at J, with 9 bases between. CDR1 and CDR2 (germline): SGHSA, FRNQAP. This CDR3 has 14 amino acids. The CDR3 loop is CASSFTGSSYEQYF. The part of the CDR3 DNA that was read is TGTGCAAGCAGCTTCACAGGGAGCTCCTATGAACAGTAC.

Comment on this clone: Germline and genes: mouse. The read terminates 1 residue ahead of where the CDR3 ends, so the germline J gene completes it. The V and J genes are TRBV13-3 and TRBJ2-5; 9 nucleotides align to TRBD2. The CDR3 is made up of 14 amino acids. The V and J ends lost 1 base and 4 bases, in that order; junction bases with no gene match: 1. Germline values: CDR1 NNHDY, CDR2 SYVADS. The DNA read from the CDR3 is TGTGCCAGCAGTGATTGGGGGGGCGAAGACACCCAGTAC. Protein sequence: CASSDWGGEDTQY. The complete CDR3 reads CASSDWGGEDTQYF.

Turning to this clone: Here the gene names and germline are mouse. Coverage ceases 1 residue before the CDR3 finishes, and the germline J gene fills in the end. The chain uses TRBV12-2 and TRBJ2-5; D uncertain. The CDR3 totals 12 residues. Germline V gives CDR1 SGHLS, CDR2 HYDKME. V lost 1 base and J 1 base, leaving 2 bases between the germline ends. Here the CDR3 reads CASSLHQDTQYF. The CDR3 bases that were read are TGTGCCAGCTCTCTTCACCAAGACACCCAGTAC.

Turning to this clone: The listed genes are named as in mouse. With the read ending 1 residue before the CDR3 end, the germline J gene is used to fill in that end. This chain connects TRBV3 to TRBJ2-1; D not certain. The CDR3 totals 15 residues. The germline CDR1 and CDR2 sequences are SNHLY and FYNGKV (reference sequence). V was cut by 5 bases and J by 1 base, with 12 bases left in between. CDR3: CASSPRPGNYAEQFF. The part of the CDR3 DNA that was read is TGTGCCAGCAGCCCCCGCCCGGGGAACTATGCTGAGCAGTTC.

About this clone itself: Each gene name is a mouse one. The CDR3 sequence is CASSQDSWGKDTQYF. The DNA read from the CDR3 is TGTGCCAGCAGCCAAGATTCCTGGGGGAAAGACACCCAGTAC. The J gene is TRBJ2-5, the V gene TRBV5, with TRBD2 matching over 7 bases. The read comes to an end 1 residue before the CDR3 does, leaving the germline J gene to fill in the end. The length of the CDR3 is 15 residues. Per germline, CDR1 LGHNA and CDR2 YNLKQL (reference sequence). With 0 bases clipped from V and 4 bases from J, the junction kept 4 bases outside the gene matches.